This T cell receptor (beta chain) stems from a study of cytomegalovirus exposure and HLA in healthy donors. Across the whole study: Sequencing of about 179 million T cells in an earlier analysis found 95 million to 120 million unique TCR beta sequences. Overall study results and limits: A few chains linked to CMV were shown in vitro to be specific for CMV antigens. Rarity held for most TCR sequences, but there were some public TCRs that occurred in many donors. Among TCR beta chains, those listed as cytomegalovirus-associated numbered about 160.

Germline trimming cut 4 bases from V and 8 bases from J; bases unmatched to any gene: 16. The CDR3 length is 17 residues. Germline assignment: CDR1 SGHTS and CDR2 YDEGEE. In the case of this clone: The antigen is unknown.

The PCR contained 60 Vbeta and 13 Jbeta primers. Clones were sequenced by immunoSEQ multiplex PCR, and TCRdb holds only the in-frame ones, with some missing. The sample consists of 80,000 to 90,000 clones, around 80% of them appearing once. The chain joins TRBV5-8 to TRBJ1-4, with 8 positions matching TRBD1. Sequenced: PBMCs. This sequence originates from a young man in good health and CMV-seronegative. CDR3 loop: CASSLLQGAGVREKLFF. CDR3 bases: TGTGCCAGCAGCCTTCTTCAGGGGGCTGGAGTAAGAGAAAAACTGTTTTTT.